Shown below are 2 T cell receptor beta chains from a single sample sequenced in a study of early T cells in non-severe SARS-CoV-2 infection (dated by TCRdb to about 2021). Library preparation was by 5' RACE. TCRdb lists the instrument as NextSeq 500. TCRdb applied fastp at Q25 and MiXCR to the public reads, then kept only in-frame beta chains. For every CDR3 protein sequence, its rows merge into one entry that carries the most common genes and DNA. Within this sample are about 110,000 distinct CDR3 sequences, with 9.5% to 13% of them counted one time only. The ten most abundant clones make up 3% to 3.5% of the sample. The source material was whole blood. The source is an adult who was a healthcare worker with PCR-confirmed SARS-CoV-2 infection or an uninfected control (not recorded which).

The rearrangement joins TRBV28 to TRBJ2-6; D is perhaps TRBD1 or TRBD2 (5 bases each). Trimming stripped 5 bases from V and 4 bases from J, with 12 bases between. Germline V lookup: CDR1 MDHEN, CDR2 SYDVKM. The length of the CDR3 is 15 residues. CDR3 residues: CASSPGTTGANVLTF. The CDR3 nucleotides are TGTGCCAGCAGTCCTGGGACGACAGGGGCCAACGTCCTGACTTTC.

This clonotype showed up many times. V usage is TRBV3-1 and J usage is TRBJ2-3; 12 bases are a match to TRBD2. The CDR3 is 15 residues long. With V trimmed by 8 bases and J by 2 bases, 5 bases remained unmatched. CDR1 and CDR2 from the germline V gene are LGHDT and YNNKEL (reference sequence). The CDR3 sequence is CASASGGAHTDTQYF. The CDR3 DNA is TGTGCCAGCGCTAGCGGGGGGGCGCACACAGATACGCAGTATTTT.